These 22 T cell receptor beta chains came from one sample sequenced in a study of cytotoxic CD8 clonotypes in ibrutinib-treated CLL. This table comes from immunoSEQ multiplex PCR, and its TCRdb copy is limited to in-frame clones, with some not included. The sample lists 35,000 to 45,000 clones, almost 70% occurring once. Sequencing used PBMCs, obtained after 12 months of ibrutinib treatment. The receptor set was obtained from a human donor with chronic lymphocytic leukemia.

The chain is built from TRBV6-5 and TRBJ2-5; D remains unclear. This CDR3 comprises 13 residues. V was shortened by 6 bases and J by 1 base, with 9 bases between the two germline ends. Germline assignment: CDR1 MNHEY and CDR2 SVGAGI. DNA of the CDR3: TGTGCCAGCAGCCCCCCCGCCCAAGAGACCCAGTACTTC. Amino acids: CASSPPAQETQYF.

The chain joins TRBV11-2 to TRBJ1-6; perhaps TRBD1 as D (5 bases). Germline V gene data show CDR1 as SGHAT and CDR2 as FQNNGV. This CDR3 contains 15 residues. V shed 3 bases and J shed 6 bases, with 12 bases lying between them. CDR3 nucleotide sequence: TGTGCCAGCAGCTTCGGGGGGGGTAGTAATTCACCCCTCCACTTT. Translation: CASSFGGGSNSPLHF.

The chain uses TRBV2 and TRBJ1-1, with 8 bases identical to TRBD1. V was pared by 6 bases and J by 5 bases, with 5 bases of the junction left unmatched. This CDR3 spans 13 amino acids. Germline CDR1 SNHLY, CDR2 FYNNEI. The CDR3 DNA sequence: TGTGCCAGCAGGGACAGGGACAGGACTGAAGCTTTCTTT. Its protein product is CASRDRDRTEAFF.

The chain couples TRBV19 to TRBJ2-7; TRBD1 might be the D (7 bases). With 3 bases removed from V and 3 bases from J, the gap between germline ends came to 15 bases. The CDR3 consists of 15 residues. Germline V gene lookup returns CDR1 LNHDA and CDR2 SQIVND (reference sequence). The DNA of the CDR3 is TGTGCCAGTAGTATTGGGGCAGGGGGGATCTACGAGCAGTACTTC. Protein product: CASSIGAGGIYEQYF.

This chain links TRBV28 with TRBJ1-2; weak D call: TRBD1 (5 bases). Germline V gives CDR1 MDHEN, CDR2 SYDVKM. Between the trimmed V and J ends, which lost 6 bases and 1 base, there was a span of 9 bases. This CDR3 has 13 residues. The CDR3 here is CASRSGVNYGYTF. The CDR3 DNA follows: TGTGCCAGCAGGTCGGGGGTTAACTATGGCTACACCTTC.

This clone has just a few counts. This rearrangement joins TRBV5-4 to TRBJ1-1, with D possibly TRBD1 on 5 matching bases. This CDR3 has 13 amino acids. Trimming pared 4 bases from V and 1 base from J, leaving 8 bases between. CDR1 is SGHNT, CDR2 YYREEE, per germline (reference sequence). This CDR3 is CASSATGNTEAFF. The CDR3 nucleotides are TGTGCCAGCAGCGCTACAGGGAACACTGAAGCTTTCTTT.

The sample holds one count of this clone. V and J are TRBV4-1 and TRBJ1-1; 11 bases align to TRBD1. Germline V gene data show CDR1 as MGHRA and CDR2 as YSYEKL. This CDR3 is built from 19 residues. V lost 4 bases and J lost 5; bases outside the gene matches: 18. CDR3 loop: CASSPIATTGQGARTEAFF. CDR3 bases: TGCGCCAGCAGCCCTATCGCGACGACCGGACAGGGGGCAAGGACTGAAGCTTTCTTT.

The J gene is TRBJ1-5, the V gene TRBV28; no definite D call. Germline assignment: CDR1 MDHEN and CDR2 SYDVKM. The CDR3 loop spans 14 amino acids. Trimming shortened V by 6 bases and J by 2 bases, and 11 bases separated the two germline ends. CDR3 loop: CASSEGFGNQPQHF. CDR3 DNA sequence: TGTGCCAGCAGCGAGGGTTTTGGCAATCAGCCCCAGCATTTT.

This clone was counted only a few times. The V call is TRBV19, the J call TRBJ2-1; 10 bases line up with TRBD2. This CDR3 is 16 amino acids long. V shed 3 bases and J 8 bases; nucleotides not matched to a gene: 10. In germline, CDR1 is LNHDA, CDR2 SQIVND (reference sequence). CDR3 DNA sequence: TGTGCCAGTAGTATGATGAGCGGGAGGGCTAGCGATGAGCAGTTCTTC. Translated, it gives CASSMMSGRASDEQFF.

V usage is TRBV10-2 and J usage is TRBJ2-7; 12 bases fit TRBD2. Unmatched junction bases numbered 8, after V lost 8 bases and J lost 3 bases. The CDR3 totals 15 residues. Germline assignment: CDR1 WSHSY and CDR2 SAAADI. CDR3 loop: CASSPQTSGSYEQYF. The CDR3 nucleotides read TGCGCCAGCTCCCCCCAGACTAGCGGGAGCTACGAGCAGTACTTC.

The chain uses TRBV4-3 and TRBJ1-5; D uncertain. Trimming took 0 bases from V and 7 from J, leaving 7 bases between them. The CDR3 sequence is 13 residues long. Per germline, CDR1 LGHNA and CDR2 YSLEER. DNA of the CDR3: TGCGCCAGCAGCCAAGATGTGACCCAGCCCCAGCATTTT. Protein sequence: CASSQDVTQPQHF.

The chain employs TRBV10-2 and TRBJ2-2; D may be TRBD1 (6 bases). This CDR3 region has 17 residues. V dropped 3 bases and J dropped 4 bases, with 18 bases sitting between them. In germline, CDR1 is WSHSY, CDR2 SAAADI. Written as DNA, the CDR3 is TGCGCCAGCAGTGACTCACTACAGGGAAGGGGCACCGGGGAGCTGTTTTTT. Protein: CASSDSLQGRGTGELFF.

V usage is TRBV9 and J usage is TRBJ1-1; perhaps TRBD1 as D (6 bases). Per germline, CDR1 SGDLS and CDR2 YYNGEE. Trimming removed 0 bases from V and 1 base from J, with 10 bases in between. The CDR3 is 15 amino acids. The CDR3 DNA sequence: TGTGCCAGCAGCGTAGGGGGACACCAGAACACTGAAGCTTTCTTT. This gives the protein CASSVGGHQNTEAFF.

The chain combines TRBV6-5 with TRBJ1-2; 7 nucleotides line up with TRBD1. The CDR3 is 13 amino acids. Trimming took 6 bases from V and 8 from J; bases not matched to a gene: 9. In germline, CDR1 is MNHEY, CDR2 SVGAGI. Here the CDR3 DNA reads TGTGCCAGCAGGGACGGGACAGTTAAAGGCTACACCTTC. This translates into CASRDGTVKGYTF.

This clone appeared a few times. The gene calls are TRBV5-1 and TRBJ1-1; a weak D match, TRBD1 (5 bases). Germline CDR1 and CDR2: SGHRS and YFSETQ. V was shortened by 4 bases and J by 0 bases, with 13 bases between the two germline ends. CDR3 length: 15 residues. Here the CDR3 reads CASSGAGTMNTEAFF. The CDR3 nucleotides read TGCGCCAGCAGCGGAGCCGGGACGATGAACACTGAAGCTTTCTTT. Based on the CDR3 plus reference TRBV5-1 and TRBJ1-1, the full variable domain is KAGVTQTPRYLIKTRGQQVTLSCSPISGHRSVSWYQQTPGQGLQFLFEYFSETQRNKGNFPGRFSGRQFSNSRSEMNVSTLELGDSALYLCASSGAGTMNTEAFFGQGTRLTVV.

The chain is built from TRBV9 and TRBJ2-5; D is undetermined. The CDR3 spans 14 residues. Trimming pared 0 bases from V and 1 base from J, leaving 7 bases between. CDR1 is SGDLS and CDR2 is YYNGEE in the germline V gene. The CDR3 loop reads CASSVGFSQETQYF. CDR3 in DNA: TGTGCCAGCAGCGTAGGGTTTAGCCAAGAGACCCAGTACTTC.

The rearrangement links TRBV7-9 to TRBJ1-1; D ambiguous. From germline, CDR1 is SEHNR and CDR2 FQNEAQ (reference sequence). The CDR3 consists of 12 residues. V was trimmed by 3 bases and J by 3 bases, leaving 5 bases between them. The CDR3: CASSFDDTEAFF. As DNA, the CDR3 is TGTGCCAGCAGCTTTGATGACACTGAAGCTTTCTTT.

This clone was recorded a few times. This chain links TRBV15 with TRBJ1-5; D remains ambiguous. Per the germline V gene, CDR1 is LNHNV and CDR2 is YYDKDF (reference sequence). V was pared by 0 bases and J by 6 bases, with 6 bases between. The CDR3 covers 13 residues. CDR3 region: CATSREGGQPQHF. CDR3 nucleotide sequence: TGTGCCACCAGCAGAGAGGGTGGTCAGCCCCAGCATTTT.

V usage is TRBV20-1 and J usage is TRBJ2-1; possible D gene TRBD1, 8 bases. CDR1 is DFQATT and CDR2 is SNEGSKA in the germline V gene (reference sequence). The CDR3 runs to 11 residues. V was pared by 8 bases and J by 6 bases, with 11 bases between. The CDR3 is CSTGGGNEQFF. CDR3 DNA: TGCAGTACAGGGGGGGGCAATGAGCAGTTCTTC.

CDR3 coding DNA: TGTGCCAGCAGCTCACTGAGCGGTACGCAGTATTTT. Translated: CASSSLSGTQYF. The chain uses TRBV7-2 and TRBJ2-3, with a possible D match to TRBD2 (5 bases). The CDR3 is 12 amino acids. Per germline, CDR1 SGHTA and CDR2 FQGNSA. V was cut by 4 bases and J by 8 bases, with 10 bases left in between.

The chain couples TRBV18 to TRBJ2-1; TRBD1 agrees at 9 bases. The CDR3 is made up of 15 amino acids. Germline V gene data show CDR1 as KGHSH and CDR2 as LQKENI. V shed 4 bases, J shed 7 bases, and the junction held 8 bases outside the gene matches. CDR3 in amino acids: CASSRPGTGWNEQFF. CDR3 DNA: TGTGCCAGCTCACGACCCGGGACAGGGTGGAATGAGCAGTTCTTC.

The rearrangement joins TRBV27 to TRBJ2-3, with 8 bases identical to TRBD2. The CDR3 contains 14 residues. The V segment lost 2 bases and the J segment 4 bases; nucleotides outside the gene matches: 2. Germline assignment: CDR1 MNHEY and CDR2 SMNVEV (reference sequence). The chain's CDR3 is CASSLSGSADTQYF. The CDR3 coding sequence is TGTGCCAGCAGTTTAAGCGGGAGTGCAGATACGCAGTATTTT.